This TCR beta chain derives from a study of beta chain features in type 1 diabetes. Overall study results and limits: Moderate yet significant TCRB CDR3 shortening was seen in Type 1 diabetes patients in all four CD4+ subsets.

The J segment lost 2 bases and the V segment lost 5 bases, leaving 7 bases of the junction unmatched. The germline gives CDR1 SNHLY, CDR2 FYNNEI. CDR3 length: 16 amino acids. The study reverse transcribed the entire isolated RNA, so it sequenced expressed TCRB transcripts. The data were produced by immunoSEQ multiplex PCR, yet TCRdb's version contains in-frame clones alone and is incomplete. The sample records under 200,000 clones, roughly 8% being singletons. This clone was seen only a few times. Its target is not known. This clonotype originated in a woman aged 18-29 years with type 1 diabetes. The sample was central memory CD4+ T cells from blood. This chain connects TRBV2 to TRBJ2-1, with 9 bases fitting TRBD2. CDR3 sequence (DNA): TGTGCCAGCAGTTCCCGCGGGGGGGAAGCCTACAATGAGCAGTTCTTC. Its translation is CASSSRGGEAYNEQFF.